One sample yielded the 7 T cell receptor beta chains listed below, sequenced in a study of radiation and T cells in renal cell carcinoma. TCRdb's copy holds only in-frame clones and misses some; the assay was immunoSEQ multiplex PCR. The sample has around 9,200 clones, less than 75% seen once. Treatment of the sample: 15 Gy SBRT to primary tumor, nephrectomy 4 weeks later. Here the sequenced sample was tumor tissue, taken from a patient whose treatment included radiotherapy and nephrectomy. All receptors come from a man in his 60s with renal cell carcinoma.

The rearrangement links TRBV7-6 to TRBJ2-7; 12 positions agree with TRBD2. V gave up 2 bases and J gave up 2 bases; unmatched junction bases: 7. The CDR3 runs to 17 residues. From germline, CDR1 is SGHVS and CDR2 FNYEAQ. CDR3 sequence reads: CASSLSETSGSPYEQYF. The CDR3 DNA sequence: TGTGCCAGCAGCTTATCCGAGACTAGCGGGAGTCCCTACGAGCAGTACTTC. Looking up the rest from reference TRBV7-6 and TRBJ2-7 gives the full variable domain: GAGVSQSPRYKVTKRGQDVALRCDPISGHVSLYWYRQALGQGPEFLTYFNYEAQQDKSGLPNDRFSAERPEGSISTLTIQRTEQRDSAMYRCASSLSETSGSPYEQYFGPGTRLTVT.

By share of the sample, this clone is medium-sized (0.01 to 0.1%). Written as DNA, the CDR3 is TGTGCCAGCAGTTCAGGGAATCGTGAAAAACTGTTTTTT. This gives the protein CASSSGNREKLFF. The chain joins TRBV28 to TRBJ1-4; possibly TRBD1 for D (5 bases). V gave up 4 bases and J gave up 7 bases, with 10 bases separating them. The CDR3 consists of 13 residues. Germline-derived CDR1 and CDR2 are MDHEN and SYDVKM.

This chain connects TRBV2 to TRBJ2-1; 9 bases are shared with TRBD1. The CDR3 is made up of 17 amino acids. Germline CDR1 is SNHLY and CDR2 is FYNNEI. The ends lost 0 bases at V and 3 bases at J; junction bases unmatched: 6. CDR3 sequence: CASSEAPGTGFYNEQFF. CDR3 coding DNA: TGTGCCAGCAGTGAAGCCCCCGGGACAGGGTTCTACAATGAGCAGTTCTTC.

The chain is built from TRBV7-6 and TRBJ2-3; weak D call: TRBD2 (6 bases). This CDR3 has 15 amino acids. The germline V and J ends were trimmed by 0 bases and 0 bases, with 7 bases remaining between them. The V gene's germline CDR1 is SGHVS and CDR2 FNYEAQ. The CDR3 region is CASSLAGTSTDTQYF. For the CDR3, the DNA is TGTGCCAGCAGCTTAGCCGGGACTAGCACAGATACGCAGTATTTT.

This clone came up a few times. The V gene is TRBV13, the J gene TRBJ2-7; the D gene is possibly TRBD1 (6 bases). Trimming took off 3 bases at V and 2 bases at J, with 8 bases between the two ends. This CDR3 contains 13 residues. Per germline, CDR1 PRHDT and CDR2 FYEKMQ (reference sequence). The CDR3 is CASSLGAAYEQYF. The CDR3 nucleotides are TGTGCCAGCAGCTTGGGGGCTGCCTACGAGCAGTACTTC.

CDR3 loop: CASSEEEGTSVEAFF. DNA for the CDR3: TGTGCCAGCAGTGAAGAGGAAGGAACCTCAGTTGAAGCTTTCTTT. The genes are TRBV6-1 and TRBJ1-1; D is undetermined. The CDR3 has 15 residues. Germline values: CDR1 MNHNS, CDR2 SASEGT. V was trimmed by 1 base and J by 7 bases, leaving 16 bases between them.

The chain joins TRBV27 to TRBJ2-7, with D possibly being TRBD1 (6 bases). Per germline, CDR1 MNHEY and CDR2 SMNVEV (reference sequence). Deletions cut 8 bases from V and 0 bases from J, with 11 bases between. CDR3 length: 13 residues. The CDR3 is CASRPTGSYEQYF. The CDR3 bases are TGTGCCAGCCGGCCGACAGGCTCCTACGAGCAGTACTTC.